This T cell receptor beta chain was profiled in a study of blood T cell repertoires in COVID-19. Germline assignment: CDR1 SGHDN and CDR2 FVKESK. This CDR3 is 16 amino acids long. V was shortened by 4 bases and J by 1 base, with 14 bases between the two germline ends. TCRdb's table, derived via immunoSEQ multiplex PCR, lists solely in-frame clones and lacks some. The table lists approximately 200,000 clones, approximately 90% of them singletons, with more than 1.5% in the top ten. The sequence was obtained from a man aged 70-80 years with acute or convalescent COVID-19. The V gene is TRBV14, the J gene TRBJ2-4, with D hard to call. The sequenced sample consisted of peripheral blood. Here the CDR3 reads CASSRLDGQAKNIQYF. DNA of the CDR3: TGTGCCAGCAGCCGTTTAGATGGGCAGGCCAAAAACATTCAGTACTTC.